This T cell receptor (beta chain) was recovered during a study of memory CD4+ T cells and cytomegalovirus serostatus. Study-wide findings and caveats: Suggested: most of the CMV-linked TCR signature lies in CD4+ memory cells. Of under 200 reported CMV TCRbeta sequences, some 70 were found in memory CD4+ repertoires.

Details on this clone: What it recognizes is unknown. Other DNA sequences in this specimen translate into the identical CDR3.

Single viable CD3+CD4+CD8-CD45RO+ cells were sorted as the memory CD4+ T cells. CD4+ T cells were isolated by positive magnetic selection. Losses at the gene ends were 0 bases for V and 2 bases for J; bases not matched to a gene: 5. Germline CDR1 is LNHNV and CDR2 is YYDKDF (reference sequence). The CDR3 loop spans 16 amino acids. TCRdb's copy holds only in-frame clones and misses some; the assay was immunoSEQ multiplex PCR. Seen here are approximately 53,000 clones, 82% observed once, and the top ten hold roughly 0.59%. This receptor was identified in an adult in good health and CMV-seronegative. The chain employs TRBV15 and TRBJ2-5; 8 nucleotides agree with TRBD2. Sequences were obtained from memory CD4+ T cells from blood. The CDR3: CATSRDGTSGQETQYF. CDR3 sequence (DNA): TGTGCCACCAGCAGAGATGGGACTAGTGGGCAAGAGACCCAGTACTTC.